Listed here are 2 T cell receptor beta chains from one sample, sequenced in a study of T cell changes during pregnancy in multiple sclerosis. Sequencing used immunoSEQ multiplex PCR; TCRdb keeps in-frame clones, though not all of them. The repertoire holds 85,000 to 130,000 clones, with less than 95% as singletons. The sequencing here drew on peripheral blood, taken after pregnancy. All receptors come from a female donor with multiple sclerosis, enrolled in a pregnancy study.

The CDR3 DNA sequence: TGTGCCAGCGCGGGCACCAACTATGGCTACACCTTC. The encoded protein is CASAGTNYGYTF. The chain links TRBV2 to TRBJ1-2; D not certain. CDR1 and CDR2 from the germline V gene are SNHLY and FYNNEI. The CDR3 has 12 amino acids. Trimming removed 8 bases at V and 2 bases at J, with 9 bases between.

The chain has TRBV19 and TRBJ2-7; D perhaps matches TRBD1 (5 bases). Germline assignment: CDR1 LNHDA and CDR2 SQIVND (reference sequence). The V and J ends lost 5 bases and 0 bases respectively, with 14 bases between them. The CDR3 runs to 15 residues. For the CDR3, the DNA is TGTGCCAGTAGTCTACAGGCGTCGTACTCCTACGAGCAGTACTTC. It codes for CASSLQASYSYEQYF.